This is a list of T cell receptor beta chains from one sample in a study of T cells in Graves' hyperthyroidism and ophthalmopathy. TCRdb ran MiXCR on the multiplex PCR reads and lists one entry per CDR3 protein. The profile shows roughly 710,000 distinct CDR3 sequences, roughly a third of them singletons. The sample was blood. The receptors originated from a middle-aged woman with Graves' hyperthyroidism. CDR3s include the opening cysteine and the closing phenylalanine or tryptophan. D genes are given only for firm matches. The listing skips clone size in some rows; elsewhere it reads once, few, many or a size class.

d_call j_call clone_size v_call cdr3_aa cdr3_nt
. TRBJ2-5 . TRBV5-4 CASSLGISPIQETQYF TGTGCCAGCAGCTTGGGTATTTCGCCGATCCAAGAGACCCAGTACTTC
. TRBJ2-5 many TRBV20-1 CSAKDRQETQYF TGCAGTGCTAAGGACCGTCAAGAGACCCAGTACTTC
. TRBJ2-7 . TRBV4-3 CASSQDYGDVSYEQYF TGCGCCAGCAGCCAAGATTATGGGGACGTATCCTACGAGCAGTACTTC
. TRBJ1-1 many TRBV6-6 CASSLSSEAFF TGTGCCAGCAGCTTATCTAGTGAAGCTTTCTTT
. TRBJ1-1 many TRBV7-9 CASIISGRENTEAFF TGTGCCAGCATTATTTCGGGACGGGAGAACACTGAAGCTTTCTTT
TRBD1 TRBJ1-5 many TRBV7-9 CASSGTESSNQPQHF TGTGCCAGCAGCGGGACAGAGAGTAGCAATCAGCCCCAGCATTTT
TRBD2 TRBJ2-7 once TRBV6-5 CASRPGGGSSYEQYF TGTGCCAGCAGACCCGGGGGGGGTAGCTCCTACGAGCAGTACTTC
. TRBJ2-7 . TRBV24-1 CAILGSELTYEQYF TGTGCCATCTTGGGGAGTGAATTGACCTACGAGCAGTACTTC
. TRBJ2-5 few TRBV3-1 CASSQDYQRETQYF TGTGCCAGCAGCCAAGATTACCAGCGGGAGACCCAGTACTTC
TRBD2 TRBJ2-7 . TRBV20-1 CSATDPAGGRDEQYF TGCAGTGCTACAGATCCAGCGGGAGGGAGGGACGAGCAGTACTTC
. TRBJ1-2 once TRBV4-1 CASSQDLGWDTNYGYTF TGCGCCAGCAGCCAAGATTTGGGTTGGGACACAAACTATGGCTACACCTTC
. TRBJ2-5 many TRBV29-1 CSVVSGRETQYF TGCAGCGTTGTTTCGGGACGAGAGACCCAGTACTTC
. TRBJ1-4 few TRBV5-6 CASSTGRPEKLFF TGTGCCAGCAGCACAGGGCGGCCTGAAAAACTGTTTTTT
. TRBJ2-7 few TRBV27 CASSFQSSSYEQYF TGTGCCAGCAGTTTCCAGAGTAGCTCCTACGAGCAGTACTTC
. TRBJ1-5 few TRBV9 CASTPGGNDQPQHF TGTGCCAGCACCCCTGGGGGGAATGATCAGCCCCAGCATTTT
. TRBJ1-4 . TRBV25-1 CASSVGAVTNEKLFF TGTGCCAGCAGCGTAGGGGCCGTTACTAATGAAAAACTGTTTTTT
. TRBJ2-5 many TRBV7-3 CASSPDPSRETQYF TGTGCCAGCAGCCCGGACCCGTCTCGGGAGACCCAGTACTTC
. TRBJ1-4 many TRBV7-9 CASSLEAYAEKLFF TGTGCCAGCAGCTTAGAGGCATACGCTGAAAAACTGTTTTTT
. TRBJ2-5 . TRBV7-2 CASSTNPGKETQYF TGCGCCAGCAGCACCAACCCGGGGAAAGAGACCCAGTACTTC
. TRBJ2-3 . TRBV24-1 CATSDLSDLTPGHRSLDTQYF TGTGCCACCAGTGATTTGAGCGACTTAACTCCGGGACACCGAAGTTTGGATACGCAGTATTTT
TRBD2 TRBJ2-7 . TRBV28 CASSETTSGLYEQYF TGTGCCAGCAGTGAGACGACTAGCGGCCTCTACGAGCAGTACTTC
TRBD1 TRBJ2-7 . TRBV7-3 CAWRGTGGTYEQYF TGTGCCTGGAGGGGGACAGGGGGTACCTACGAGCAGTACTTC
TRBD1 TRBJ1-1 . TRBV6-2/TRBV6-3 CASSYYPGQLEAFF TGTGCCAGCAGTTACTACCCGGGACAGCTTGAAGCTTTCTTT
. TRBJ2-7 many TRBV29-1 CSATGLAYEQYF TGCAGCGCTACGGGACTGGCCTACGAGCAGTACTTC
TRBD2 TRBJ2-7 many TRBV7-2 CATGLAGYEQYF TGTGCCACCGGACTAGCGGGTTACGAGCAGTACTTC
TRBD1 TRBJ1-4 many TRBV3-1 CASSHGQGTVF TGTGCCAGCAGCCATGGACAGGGGACGGTTTTT
TRBD1 TRBJ2-5 many TRBV20-1 CSARQPNRGDQETQYF TGCAGTGCTAGACAACCCAACAGGGGAGACCAAGAGACCCAGTACTTC
TRBD1 TRBJ1-2 many TRBV7-9 CASSSMTGFSTGYTF TGTGCCAGCAGCTCGATGACAGGGTTTTCAACTGGCTACACCTTC
. TRBJ2-2 . TRBV19 CASTPPGRTGELFF TGTGCCAGTACCCCACCGGGGAGGACCGGGGAGCTGTTTTTT
TRBD1 TRBJ2-2 few TRBV20-1 CSARDQGTGNTGELFF TGCAGTGCTAGAGATCAAGGGACAGGGAACACCGGGGAGCTGTTTTTT
TRBD1 TRBJ1-4 . TRBV4-3 CASSQHTDRGQVKLFF TGCGCCAGCAGCCAACATACCGACAGGGGCCAGGTAAAACTGTTTTTT
TRBD1 TRBJ1-1 few TRBV6-2/TRBV6-3 CASSPWDRVTEAFF TGTGCCAGCAGTCCGTGGGACAGGGTCACTGAAGCTTTCTTT
. TRBJ1-2 . TRBV9 CASSQDGGQRGYTF TGTGCCAGCAGCCAAGACGGGGGGCAACGGGGCTACACCTTC
TRBD2 TRBJ2-2 few TRBV7-9 CASSLVRGRYSGELFF TGTGCCAGCAGCTTAGTTCGCGGGAGGTATTCCGGGGAGCTGTTTTTT
TRBD2 TRBJ2-7 . TRBV5-1 CASSPLGGGPTYEQYF TGCGCCAGCAGCCCCCTAGGCGGGGGACCCACCTACGAGCAGTACTTC
TRBD1 TRBJ2-2 . TRBV20-1 CSGTGVVTGELFF TGCAGTGGGACAGGGGTTGTTACCGGGGAGCTGTTTTTT
TRBD1 TRBJ2-6 . TRBV6-5 CASSYSRSGGAAGANVLTF TGTGCCAGCAGTTACTCGAGATCAGGGGGCGCCGCTGGGGCCAACGTCCTGACTTTC
. TRBJ1-3 . TRBV29-1 CSVVGGGTGNTIYF TGCAGCGTTGTCGGGGGTGGAACTGGAAACACCATATATTTT
. TRBJ1-5 . TRBV7-2 CASSLRGVGSNQPQHF TGTGCCAGCAGCTTAAGAGGGGTTGGGAGCAATCAGCCCCAGCATTTT
. TRBJ1-1 many TRBV7-9 CASSLGAFSGTEAFF TGTGCCAGCAGCTTAGGGGCCTTTAGTGGAACTGAAGCTTTCTTT
. TRBJ2-6 many TRBV7-2 CASSPWLSGANVLTF TGTGCCAGCAGCCCATGGCTAAGTGGGGCCAACGTCCTGACTTTC
. TRBJ2-5 many TRBV11-2 CASQQGGGETQYF TGTGCCAGCCAACAGGGAGGTGGGGAGACCCAGTACTTC
. TRBJ1-1 . TRBV9 CASSQIGDTEAFF TGTGCCAGCAGCCAGATAGGGGACACTGAAGCTTTCTTT
. TRBJ1-2 . TRBV7-2 CASSVGTGASYGYTF TGTGCCAGCAGCGTTGGGACCGGAGCAAGCTATGGCTACACCTTC